These 29 T cell receptor beta chains were all obtained from the same sample, sequenced in a study of blood T cells in healthy people across ages. A second PCR, run for about 7 to 11 cycles, used a sample-barcoded 5' primer plus a J-beta primer mix. TCRdb fed the 5' RACE reads into MiXCR, producing one record per CDR3 protein. Seen here are approximately 1.5 million distinct CDR3 sequences, about 35% observed once, and the top ten hold approximately 10%. The sample comprised blood. These receptors were collected from a woman aged 25 to 45 in good health.

The chain has TRBV5-1 and TRBJ1-3; D uncertain. Germline V gene sequence: CDR1 SGHRS, CDR2 YFSETQ. Trimming removed 0 bases at V and 0 bases at J, with 7 bases between. This CDR3 comprises 15 residues. Here the CDR3 DNA reads TGCGCCAGCAGCTTGGTGTCAGACTCTGGAAACACCATATATTTT. Encoded protein: CASSLVSDSGNTIYF.

This clonotype was detected many times. V and J are TRBV5-1 and TRBJ2-5; the match to TRBD1 covers 11 bases. This CDR3 comprises 15 residues. Germline lookup yields CDR1 SGHRS and CDR2 YFSETQ. Trimming removed 3 bases from V and 4 bases from J; junction bases left unmatched: 5. The CDR3 region is CASSSGTGGGETQYF. The CDR3 nucleotides are TGCGCCAGCAGCTCGGGGACAGGGGGAGGAGAGACCCAGTACTTC.

This chain connects TRBV20-1 to TRBJ2-7, with 7 positions matching TRBD2. The CDR3 runs 14 residues. Germline-derived CDR1 and CDR2 are DFQATT and SNEGSKA (reference sequence). Germline trimming cut 0 bases from V and 6 bases from J; bases unmatched to any gene: 8. CDR3 loop: CSAREGTNLFEQYF. The DNA of the CDR3 is TGCAGTGCTAGAGAAGGGACTAACCTTTTCGAGCAGTACTTC.

The chain has TRBV30 and TRBJ2-1, with D uncertain. The CDR3 loop spans 16 amino acids. Trimming pared 2 bases from V and 4 bases from J, leaving 18 bases between. The germline V gene encodes CDR1 GTSNPN and CDR2 SVGIG (reference sequence). The CDR3 sequence: CAWSLPLTSRYNEQFF. DNA of the CDR3: TGTGCCTGGAGTCTACCTCTAACTTCTCGGTACAATGAGCAGTTCTTC.

The V gene is TRBV7-9, the J gene TRBJ1-2; D perhaps matches TRBD1 (5 bases). From germline, CDR1 is SEHNR and CDR2 FQNEAQ (reference sequence). The CDR3 consists of 15 residues. Deletions cut 0 bases from V and 8 bases from J, with 16 bases between. The CDR3 is CASSLAYVSQGGYTF. For the CDR3, the DNA is TGTGCCAGCAGCTTAGCGTATGTCAGCCAGGGAGGCTACACCTTC.

This sequence joins TRBV28 and TRBJ2-3, with no clear D. Germline assignment: CDR1 MDHEN and CDR2 SYDVKM. With 6 bases removed from V and 0 bases from J, the gap between germline ends came to 13 bases. The CDR3 totals 15 residues. Here the CDR3 reads CASSPIRTSTDTQYF. CDR3 DNA: TGTGCCAGCAGCCCCATTCGTACTAGCACAGATACGCAGTATTTT.

The chain uses TRBV7-6 and TRBJ2-1; possible D gene TRBD2, 6 bases. The germline V gene encodes CDR1 SGHVS and CDR2 FNYEAQ. Trimming cost V 5 bases and J 5 bases, with 19 bases left between them. This CDR3 has 16 amino acids. CDR3 sequence: CASSTIYRGANNEQFF. CDR3 nucleotides: TGTGCCAGCAGCACTATTTATCGCGGGGCAAACAATGAGCAGTTCTTC. The full variable domain, in which reference TRBV7-6 and TRBJ2-1 provide the parts outside the CDR3, is GAGVSQSPRYKVTKRGQDVALRCDPISGHVSLYWYRQALGQGPEFLTYFNYEAQQDKSGLPNDRFSAERPEGSISTLTIQRTEQRDSAMYRCASSTIYRGANNEQFFGPGTRLTVL.

This clonotype was observed a handful of times. The rearrangement uses TRBV20-1 and TRBJ1-6; 9 nucleotides agree with TRBD1. V was pared by 5 bases and J by 6 bases, with 5 bases of the junction left unmatched. Germline-derived CDR1 and CDR2 are DFQATT and SNEGSKA (reference sequence). CDR3 size: 14 residues. CDR3 DNA: TGCAGTGCTGGCCAGACAGGGGGTAATTCACCCCTCCACTTT. Translated: CSAGQTGGNSPLHF.

The chain recombines TRBV14 with TRBJ2-4; TRBD2 might be the D (5 bases). The J call is doubtful: the DNA matches TRBJ2-7 better. Germline CDR1 reads SGHDN; CDR2 reads FVKESK. The CDR3 covers 17 residues. CDR3 nucleotides: TGTGCCAGCAGCCAAGCGGTAGACTATAGTATCACCTACGAGCAGTACTTC. This sequence encodes CASSQAVDYSITYEQYF.

V gene TRBV29-1 combines with J gene TRBJ1-1; D is perhaps TRBD1 (6 bases). The germline V gene has CDR1 SQVTM and CDR2 ANQGSEA. The CDR3 has 14 amino acids. Trimming left V 8 bases short and J 0 bases short, with 16 bases between. CDR3 sequence: CSFRQGLMNTEAFF. As DNA, the CDR3 is TGCAGCTTTCGGCAGGGGCTAATGAACACTGAAGCTTTCTTT.

The rearrangement joins TRBV19 to TRBJ2-5; tentative D call: TRBD2 (6 bases). The better agreement between TRBJ2-7 and the DNA end casts doubt on the J call. From germline, CDR1 is LNHDA and CDR2 SQIVND (reference sequence). The CDR3 length is 13 residues. The CDR3 region is CASGGLGLGEQYF. CDR3 coding DNA: TGTGCCAGTGGAGGGCTTGGCTTGGGCGAGCAGTACTTC.

V and J are TRBV29-1 and TRBJ2-5; 7 bases line up with TRBD1. The end of the DNA is better explained by TRBJ2-7, so the J call may be wrong. The CDR3 runs 13 residues. The germline gives CDR1 SQVTM, CDR2 ANQGSEA. This CDR3 is CSVTGQASYEQYF. The CDR3 coding sequence is TGCAGCGTGACTGGACAGGCCTCCTACGAGCAGTACTTC.

This clonotype was found a few times. The rearrangement links TRBV10-3 to TRBJ2-3, with 10 bases identical to TRBD2. CDR1 and CDR2 from the germline V gene are ENHRY and SYGVKD. V shed 6 bases, J shed 2 bases, and the junction held 8 bases outside the gene matches. This CDR3 comprises 16 residues. Here the CDR3 DNA reads TGTGCCATCAGAGGTGGGACTAGCGAGTCCACAGATACGCAGTATTTT. Protein sequence: CAIRGGTSESTDTQYF.

V gene TRBV5-1 combines with J gene TRBJ2-1; D could derive from TRBD1 or TRBD2 (5 bases each). The CDR3 is 14 amino acids. Germline lookup yields CDR1 SGHRS and CDR2 YFSETQ. V lost 4 bases and J 5 bases, leaving 13 bases between the germline ends. The CDR3 bases are TGCGCCAGCAGCCCAAGGGACCGCAACAATGAGCAGTTCTTC. It is translated as CASSPRDRNNEQFF.

The rearrangement links TRBV18 to TRBJ1-1; no firm D call. Germline V gene sequence: CDR1 KGHSH, CDR2 LQKENI. V was shortened by 3 bases and J by 2 bases, with 10 bases between the two germline ends. The CDR3 is 14 amino acids. Here the CDR3 DNA reads TGTGCCAGCTCACCGCTGCTGTCTAACACTGAAGCTTTCTTT. Its protein product is CASSPLLSNTEAFF.

The gene calls are TRBV5-5 and TRBJ1-2, with 7 bases identical to TRBD1. J gave up 8 bases and V 1 base, and 8 bases lay outside the gene matches. The CDR3 has 14 residues. From germline, CDR1 is SGHKS and CDR2 YYEKEE (reference sequence). As DNA, the CDR3 is TGTGCCAGCAGCTTGATAGGGACAGATAGCGGCTACACCTTC. This translates into CASSLIGTDSGYTF.

The V and J genes are TRBV20-1 and TRBJ2-7; 8 bases fit TRBD1. V lost 4 bases to trimming and J lost 2 bases; unmatched junction nucleotides: 4. The germline V gene has CDR1 DFQATT and CDR2 SNEGSKA (reference sequence). This CDR3 region has 13 residues. The CDR3 bases are TGCAGTGCTACCCGGACAGGGCCCTACGAGCAGTACTTC. Translation gives CSATRTGPYEQYF.

This clonotype turned up a few times. This chain links TRBV12-3 or TRBV12-4 with TRBJ2-1, with a possible D match to TRBD1 (6 bases). Trimming left V 3 bases short and J 9 bases short, with 18 bases between. The CDR3 length is 15 residues. The CDR3 region has the DNA TGTGCCAGCAGTTTCCGTGCAGGGGTGGGGAGTGAGCAGTTCTTC. Protein sequence: CASSFRAGVGSEQFF.

In regard to this clonotype: Given the absence of the conserved phenylalanine or tryptophan at the CDR3 end, a read error is likely. The genes are TRBV27 and TRBJ2-4; no clear D gene. Germline CDR1 and CDR2: MNHEY and SMNVEV (reference sequence). V lost 5 bases and J 0 bases, leaving 5 bases between the germline ends. The CDR3 has 13 residues. Here the CDR3 DNA reads TGTGCCAGCAGTGAGATAGCCAAAAACATTCAGTACCTC. Its translation is CASSEIAKNIQYL.

This clonotype occurred a few times. The V gene is TRBV29-1, the J gene TRBJ1-1, with D possibly TRBD1 on 5 matching bases. This CDR3 has 11 residues. The V end was cut by 6 bases, the J end by 5 bases, with 10 bases between. The germline V gene encodes CDR1 SQVTM and CDR2 ANQGSEA. This chain's CDR3 is CSVGGTTEAFF. CDR3 in DNA: TGCAGCGTCGGGGGGACGACTGAAGCTTTCTTT.

This clonotype was detected only a few times. V gene TRBV5-1 combines with J gene TRBJ2-1, with D possibly TRBD1 on 8 matching bases. Per the germline V gene, CDR1 is SGHRS and CDR2 is YFSETQ. CDR3 length: 16 residues. V gave up 4 bases and J gave up 4 bases, with 18 bases separating them. The CDR3 spells CASSAGQGGLYNEQFF. CDR3 DNA sequence: TGCGCCAGCAGCGCTGGACAGGGAGGGTTGTACAATGAGCAGTTCTTC. The full variable domain, completed using reference TRBV5-1 and TRBJ2-1, is KAGVTQTPRYLIKTRGQQVTLSCSPISGHRSVSWYQQTPGQGLQFLFEYFSETQRNKGNFPGRFSGRQFSNSRSEMNVSTLELGDSALYLCASSAGQGGLYNEQFFGPGTRLTVL.

The chain carries TRBV18 and TRBJ1-4; D gene unclear. Germline V gene lookup returns CDR1 KGHSH and CDR2 LQKENI. The length of the CDR3 is 15 residues. Trimming pared 3 bases from V and 0 bases from J, leaving 8 bases between. This CDR3 reads CASSPNYATNEKLFF. DNA of the CDR3: TGTGCCAGCTCACCGAACTACGCAACTAATGAAAAACTGTTTTTT.

This clonotype has a handful of counts. The chain links TRBV15 to TRBJ2-3, with D perhaps TRBD1 (6 bases). The germline CDR1 and CDR2 sequences are LNHNV and YYDKDF (reference sequence). The germline V and J ends were trimmed by 7 bases and 4 bases, with 9 bases remaining between them. The CDR3 covers 12 residues. The CDR3 region is CATNQGPDTQYF. The CDR3 nucleotides are TGTGCCACCAATCAGGGGCCAGATACGCAGTATTTT.

This clonotype was found a few times. The chain joins TRBV28 to TRBJ2-4; D is undetermined. This CDR3 has 15 residues. Germline V lookup: CDR1 MDHEN, CDR2 SYDVKM. V was cut by 7 bases and J by 13 bases, with 26 bases left in between. The CDR3 nucleotides are TGTGCCAGCAACCGGGCCCTGTGGCAGGCCGAACAGCAGTACTTC. This sequence encodes CASNRALWQAEQQYF.

This clonotype showed up just a few times. This chain uses TRBV18 with TRBJ2-5; possibly TRBD2 for D (5 bases). V was trimmed by 4 bases and J by 5 bases, leaving 14 bases between them. The germline V gene encodes CDR1 KGHSH and CDR2 LQKENI. The CDR3 consists of 14 residues. The CDR3 coding sequence is TGTGCCAGCTCACGAGGGCCTGAGGGTGAGACCCAGTACTTC. This sequence encodes CASSRGPEGETQYF.

The chain is built from TRBV7-2 and TRBJ1-6; a weak D match, TRBD1 (5 bases). Trimming shortened V by 0 bases and J by 8 bases, and 8 bases separated the two germline ends. The CDR3 sequence is 14 residues long. Germline assignment: CDR1 SGHTA and CDR2 FQGNSA. The CDR3 here is CASSLAGVYSPLHF. CDR3 DNA sequence: TGTGCCAGCAGCTTAGCAGGGGTATATTCACCCCTCCACTTT. Combining the CDR3 with reference TRBV7-2 and TRBJ1-6 gives the whole variable domain GAGVSQSPSNKVTEKGKDVELRCDPISGHTALYWYRQSLGQGLEFLIYFQGNSAPDKSGLPSDRFSAERTGGSVSTLTIQRTQQEDSAVYLCASSLAGVYSPLHFGNGTRLTVT.

V and J are TRBV20-1 and TRBJ1-2; no reliable D call. V shed 7 bases and J shed 2 bases, with 11 bases lying between them. Germline V lookup: CDR1 DFQATT, CDR2 SNEGSKA (reference sequence). CDR3 length: 12 residues. CDR3 loop: CSGLRWNYGYTF. CDR3 coding DNA: TGCAGTGGGCTCAGGTGGAACTATGGCTACACCTTC.

The V and J genes are TRBV5-1 and TRBJ2-3; possible D gene TRBD2, 6 bases. CDR1 is SGHRS, CDR2 YFSETQ, per germline. CDR3 length: 16 residues. The V end was cut by 3 bases, the J end by 1 base, with 15 bases between. CDR3 sequence (DNA): TGCGCCAGCAGCTCACCCCCGGGACTTCGCACAGATACGCAGTATTTT. Translated, it gives CASSSPPGLRTDTQYF.

The chain combines TRBV6-1 with TRBJ2-1; 12 bases agree with TRBD2. Germline V gene sequence: CDR1 MNHNS, CDR2 SASEGT. Trimming took 1 base from V and 10 from J; bases not matched to a gene: 2. This CDR3 is 14 amino acids long. CDR3: CASSEGTSGVEQFF. The CDR3 region has the DNA TGTGCCAGCAGTGAAGGGACTAGCGGGGTAGAGCAGTTCTTC.